The 9 T cell receptor beta chains below come from one sample, sequenced in a study of cytomegalovirus exposure and HLA in healthy donors. Use of 60 Vbeta and 13 Jbeta primers characterized the PCR. Clones were sequenced by immunoSEQ multiplex PCR, and TCRdb holds only the in-frame ones, with some missing. Seen here are 74,000 or so clones, around 67% observed once, and the top ten hold 2% to 2.5%. The sequenced sample was PBMCs. The receptor set was obtained from a woman aged 25 to 39 in good health and CMV-seronegative.

The genes are TRBV4-1 and TRBJ2-1; 8 bases map to TRBD2. The V and J ends lost 1 base and 12 bases, in that order; junction bases with no gene match: 8. The CDR3 is made up of 14 amino acids. In germline, CDR1 is MGHRA, CDR2 YSYEKL. In DNA, the CDR3 is TGCGCCAGCAGCCAAGTTTCCTCGGGGGGGAGGCAGTTCTTC. This codes for CASSQVSSGGRQFF.

This chain joins TRBV4-3 and TRBJ2-7; the D gene is possibly TRBD2 (6 bases). This CDR3 is 14 amino acids long. Trimming cost V 0 bases and J 4 bases, with 10 bases left between them. The V gene's germline CDR1 is LGHNA and CDR2 YSLEER. The CDR3 here is CASSQEGGRYEQYF. The CDR3 region has the DNA TGCGCCAGCAGCCAAGAGGGGGGTCGGTACGAGCAGTACTTC.

This clone is judged medium-sized (0.01 to 0.1%). J is TRBJ1-4 and V is TRBV5-1; D is possibly TRBD1 (5 bases). This CDR3 comprises 14 residues. CDR1 is SGHRS and CDR2 is YFSETQ in the germline V gene. V shed 1 base and J shed 5 bases, with 9 bases lying between them. CDR3 residues: CASSLHPGNEKLFF. CDR3 DNA: TGCGCCAGCAGCTTGCACCCAGGGAATGAAAAACTGTTTTTT.

The chain combines TRBV5-1 with TRBJ1-4, with 7 bases aligning to TRBD1. The CDR3 is made up of 15 amino acids. Germline V gene sequence: CDR1 SGHRS, CDR2 YFSETQ. V shed 4 bases, J shed 3 bases, and the junction held 6 bases outside the gene matches. Here the CDR3 reads CASSPLTGSNEKLFF. The DNA of the CDR3 is TGCGCCAGCAGCCCGCTGACAGGGTCTAATGAAAAACTGTTTTTT.

This clone has only one observation. V is TRBV4-2 and J is TRBJ1-2; 11 nucleotides agree with TRBD1. Germline CDR1 reads LGHNA; CDR2 reads YNFKEQ. The V gene end was trimmed by 5 bases and the J gene end by 8 bases; junction bases not matched to a gene: 4. The CDR3 extends over 13 amino acids. The CDR3 here is CASSGGQGVGYTF. The CDR3 region has the DNA TGTGCCAGCAGCGGGGGACAGGGGGTCGGCTACACCTTC.

The chain has TRBV9 and TRBJ1-1, with TRBD1 as a possible D gene (5 bases). The ends were cut back, 0 bases at V and 0 bases at J, with 12 bases in the middle. CDR1 and CDR2 from the germline V gene are SGDLS and YYNGEE. The CDR3 runs 16 residues. CDR3 in DNA: TGTGCCAGCAGCGTAGACCCGACAGATTTGAACACTGAAGCTTTCTTT. This encodes CASSVDPTDLNTEAFF.

The chain recombines TRBV11-2 with TRBJ2-7; no definite D call. Trimming stripped 5 bases from V and 2 bases from J, with 10 bases between. In germline, CDR1 is SGHAT, CDR2 FQNNGV. This CDR3 is built from 13 residues. CDR3 loop: CASSPRYPYEQYF. The CDR3 DNA sequence: TGTGCCAGCAGCCCCCGCTATCCCTACGAGCAGTACTTC.

This clone showed up just a few times. The chain employs TRBV6-6 and TRBJ1-4; D call uncertain. Per germline, CDR1 MNHNY and CDR2 SVGAGI (reference sequence). V lost 4 bases, J lost 0 bases, and 12 bases lay in between. The CDR3 has 16 residues. In nucleotides, the CDR3 is TGTGCCAGCAGTTTATCACAGAGCTCAACTAATGAAAAACTGTTTTTT. Its translation is CASSLSQSSTNEKLFF.

V usage is TRBV29-1 and J usage is TRBJ1-2; D remains unclear. With 2 bases removed from V and 0 bases from J, the gap between germline ends came to 13 bases. This CDR3 spans 15 amino acids. Germline CDR1 and CDR2: SQVTM and ANQGSEA. CDR3 coding DNA: TGCAGCGTTGAAAGCCCGCAGGTTTCTAACTATGGCTACACCTTC. Translating gives CSVESPQVSNYGYTF.